This T cell receptor beta chain originates from a study of blood T cell repertoires in COVID-19. Trimming left V 5 bases short and J 7 bases short, with 17 bases between. Germline V gene lookup returns CDR1 MDHEN and CDR2 SYDVKM. The CDR3 has 14 residues. Produced via immunoSEQ multiplex PCR; TCRdb's table is partial and in-frame only. Among roughly 150,000 clones listed, around 80% were seen once. The chain uses TRBV28 and TRBJ1-1; a weak D match, TRBD1 (5 bases). The sample was PBMCs or T cells enriched from blood (not recorded which). This TCR derives from a woman in her fifties or sixties who had recovered from COVID-19. The CDR3 protein is CASSRRGFNFEAFF. DNA for the CDR3: TGTGCCAGCAGTAGGCGGGGGTTTAACTTTGAAGCTTTCTTT.